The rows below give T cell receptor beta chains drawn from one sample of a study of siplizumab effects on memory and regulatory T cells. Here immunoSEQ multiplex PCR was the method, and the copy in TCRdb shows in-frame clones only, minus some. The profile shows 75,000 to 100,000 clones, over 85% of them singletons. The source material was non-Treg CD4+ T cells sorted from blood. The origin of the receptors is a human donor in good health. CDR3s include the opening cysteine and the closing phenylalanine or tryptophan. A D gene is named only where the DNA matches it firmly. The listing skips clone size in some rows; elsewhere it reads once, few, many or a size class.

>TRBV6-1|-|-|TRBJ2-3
CASTRTDTQYF
TGTGCCAGCACTAGGACAGATACGCAGTATTTT
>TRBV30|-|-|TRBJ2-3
CAWSAHGAGLGTDTQYF
TGTGCCTGGAGTGCCCACGGGGCGGGCCTTGGAACAGATACGCAGTATTTT
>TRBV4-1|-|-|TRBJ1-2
CASSQGLGVESHGYTF
TGCGCCAGCAGCCAAGGATTGGGGGTAGAATCCCATGGCTACACCTTC
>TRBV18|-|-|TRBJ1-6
CASSRLSRVSSYNSPLHF
TGTGCCAGCTCACGTCTAAGTAGGGTGAGCTCCTATAATTCACCCCTCCACTTT
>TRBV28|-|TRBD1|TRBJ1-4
CASSPLTGTASRGANEKLFF
TGTGCCAGCAGCCCCCTAACCGGGACAGCCTCAAGGGGAGCTAATGAAAAACTGTTTTTT
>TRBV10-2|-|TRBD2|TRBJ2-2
CASRTSGRVNGGELFF
TGCGCCAGCCGTACTAGCGGGAGGGTAAATGGCGGGGAGCTGTTTTTT
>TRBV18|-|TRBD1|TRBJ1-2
CASSTGGLYGYTF
TGTGCCAGCTCAACAGGGGGGCTCTATGGCTACACCTTC
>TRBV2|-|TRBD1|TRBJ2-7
CASRGQGNEQYF
TGTGCCAGCAGGGGACAGGGAAACGAGCAGTACTTC
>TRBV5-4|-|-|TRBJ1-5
CASSLNGGSRAQPQHF
TGTGCCAGCAGCTTGAATGGCGGGAGCAGGGCCCAGCCCCAGCATTTT
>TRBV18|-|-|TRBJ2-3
CASSPYASSTDTQYF
TGTGCCAGCTCACCGTATGCGTCCAGCACAGATACGCAGTATTTT
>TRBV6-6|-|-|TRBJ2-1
CAILEGEEFF
TGTGCCATTCTTGAGGGAGAGGAATTCTTC
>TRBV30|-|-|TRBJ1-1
CAWSVRGENTEAFF
TGTGCCTGGAGTGTACGAGGTGAGAACACTGAAGCTTTCTTT
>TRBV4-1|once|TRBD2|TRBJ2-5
CASSRTSGFQETQYF
TGCGCCAGCAGCCGGACTAGCGGGTTCCAAGAGACCCAGTACTTC
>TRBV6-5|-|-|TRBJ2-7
CASSFNTGPAYEQYF
TGTGCCAGCAGCTTCAACACAGGGCCGGCCTACGAGCAGTACTTC
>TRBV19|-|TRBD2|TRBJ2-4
CASSIVGSGGPGGAKNIQYF
TGTGCCAGTAGTATAGTAGGTAGCGGGGGACCAGGGGGAGCCAAAAACATTCAGTACTTC
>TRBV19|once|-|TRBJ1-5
CASGHRNQPQHF
TGTGCCAGTGGACACCGAAATCAGCCCCAGCATTTT
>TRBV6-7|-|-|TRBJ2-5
CASSWGDLLEGTQYF
TGTGCCAGCAGTTGGGGTGACCTCCTCGAGGGGACCCAGTACTTC
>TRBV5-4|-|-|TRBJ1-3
CASTLLDRTGNTIYF
TGTGCCAGCACCCTCCTTGACAGAACTGGAAACACCATATATTTT
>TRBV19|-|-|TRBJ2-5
CASSFTGQETQYF
TGTGCCAGTAGTTTTACAGGTCAAGAGACCCAGTACTTC
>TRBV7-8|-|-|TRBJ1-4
CASSLSWGEKLFF
TGTGCCAGCAGCTTGTCTTGGGGTGAAAAACTGTTTTTT
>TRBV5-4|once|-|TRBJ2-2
CASSLMGALTGELFF
TGTGCCAGCAGCTTGATGGGGGCGCTTACCGGGGAGCTGTTTTTT
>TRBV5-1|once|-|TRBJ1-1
CASSLARANTEAFF
TGCGCCAGCAGCTTGGCCAGGGCGAACACTGAAGCTTTCTTT
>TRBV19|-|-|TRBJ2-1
CASSTTGPRDEQFF
TGTGCCAGTAGTACAACCGGCCCTAGGGATGAGCAGTTCTTC
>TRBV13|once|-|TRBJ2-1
CASSLNSGHNEQFF
TGTGCCAGCAGCTTAAATAGCGGTCACAATGAGCAGTTCTTC
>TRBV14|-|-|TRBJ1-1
CASSQDLFVEAFF
TGTGCCAGCAGCCAAGATCTTTTCGTTGAAGCTTTCTTT
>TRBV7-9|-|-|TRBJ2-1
CASYALRGPNNEQFF
TGTGCCAGCTATGCCTTGCGGGGGCCTAACAATGAGCAGTTCTTC
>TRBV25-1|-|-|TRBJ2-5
CASSEYSRPGETQYF
TGTGCCAGCAGTGAATATTCAAGGCCGGGGGAGACCCAGTACTTC
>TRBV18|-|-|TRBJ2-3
CASSKGTDTQYF
TGTGCCAGCTCAAAGGGAACAGATACGCAGTATTTT
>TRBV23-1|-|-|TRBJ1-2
CASSQGQGGDGYTF
TGCGCCAGCAGTCAAGGTCAGGGTGGGGATGGCTACACCTTC
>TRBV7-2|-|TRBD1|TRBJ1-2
CASSLEGRGLGYTF
TGTGCCAGCAGCTTAGAAGGCAGGGGGCTTGGCTACACCTTC
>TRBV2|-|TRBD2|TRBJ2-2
CASSEAAGLAGSNTGELFF
TGTGCCAGCAGTGAAGCAGCGGGACTAGCGGGGAGCAACACCGGGGAGCTGTTTTTT
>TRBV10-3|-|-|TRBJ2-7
CAISEPEQDEQYF
TGTGCCATCAGTGAGCCGGAACAGGACGAGCAGTACTTC
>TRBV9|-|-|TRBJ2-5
CASSVAAGEETQYF
TGTGCCAGCAGCGTAGCGGCAGGGGAAGAGACCCAGTACTTC
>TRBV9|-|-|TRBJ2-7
CASSVGRGVSYEQYF
TGTGCCAGCAGCGTAGGACGGGGTGTCTCCTACGAGCAGTACTTC
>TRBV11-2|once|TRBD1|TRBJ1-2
CASSPTGGGYTF
TGTGCCAGCAGCCCGACAGGGGGCGGCTACACCTTC
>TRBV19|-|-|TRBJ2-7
CASSIRGGAYEQYF
TGTGCCAGTAGTATTCGAGGTGGAGCCTACGAGCAGTACTTC